Presented here are 19 T cell receptor beta chains from one specimen sequenced in a study of human T cells and chemical hapten exposure. Treatment given: therapeutic diphenylcyclopropenone sensitization with weekly scalp DPC. The library gave individual cDNA molecules unique molecular identifiers. TCRdb fed the reads into MiXCR, producing one record per CDR3 protein. The table lists about 2,600 distinct CDR3 sequences, approximately 48% of them singletons. This sample comprised whole blood, obtained before DPC sensitization or 2, 6, or about 24 weeks after (not recorded which). These receptors were taken from an adult with alopecia areata. Some clones in this sample may be carry-over from other donors' samples. This table probably holds off-target reads from a library built for another chain.

This chain uses TRBV25-1 with TRBJ2-7; maybe TRBD1 (6 bases). Looked up from germline, CDR1 is MGHDK and CDR2 is SYGVNS. Trimming pared 2 bases from V and 3 bases from J, leaving 20 bases between. The length of the CDR3 is 17 residues. CDR3 amino acids: CASSEGFRTATYYEQYF. CDR3 bases: TGTGCCAGCAGTGAAGGTTTCCGGACAGCGACCTACTACGAGCAGTACTTC.

The V gene is TRBV7-3, the J gene TRBJ2-1; D might be TRBD2 (5 bases). This CDR3 has 13 residues. Germline CDR1 is SGHTA and CDR2 is FQGTGA. The germline V and J ends were trimmed by 3 bases and 9 bases, with 12 bases remaining between them. CDR3 loop: CASSLREGSEQFF. The CDR3 nucleotides read TGTGCCAGCAGCTTGCGAGAGGGCAGTGAGCAGTTCTTC.

The chain links TRBV18 to TRBJ2-3, with unresolved D. Trimming left V 4 bases short and J 1 base short, with 12 bases between. The CDR3 has 15 amino acids. Germline V gives CDR1 KGHSH, CDR2 LQKENI. The CDR3 DNA reads TGTGCCAGCTCACGTCTTCGGGTAGGCACAGATACGCAGTATTTT. Translating it yields CASSRLRVGTDTQYF. The full variable domain, in which reference TRBV18 and TRBJ2-3 provide the parts outside the CDR3, is NAGVMQNPRHLVRRRGQEARLRCSPMKGHSHVYWYRQLPEEGLKFMVYLQKENIIDESGMPKERFSAEFPKEGPSILRIQQVVRGDSAAYFCASSRLRVGTDTQYFGPGTRLTVL.

The chain employs TRBV7-7 and TRBJ2-6; 11 bases agree with TRBD1. This CDR3 has 18 amino acids. Germline V gene lookup returns CDR1 SSHAT and CDR2 FNYEAQ (reference sequence). Trimming took 5 bases from V and 0 from J; bases not matched to a gene: 6. CDR3 coding DNA: TGTGCCAGCAGCAAAAGGACAGGGGGCTTCTCTGGGGCCAACGTCCTGACTTTC. Translating it yields CASSKRTGGFSGANVLTF.

The chain employs TRBV6-2 or TRBV6-3 and TRBJ2-5, with D possibly TRBD2 on 6 matching bases. Germline V gene lookup returns CDR1 MNHEY and CDR2 SVGEGT. The CDR3 is 11 residues long. Trimming left V 4 bases short and J 10 bases short, with 10 bases between. The CDR3 DNA reads as TGTGCCAGCAGTTCCTTGCGGGGCCAGTACTTC. This translates into CASSSLRGQYF.

This chain joins TRBV27 and TRBJ2-7; 11 nucleotides agree with TRBD2. The CDR3 sequence is 16 residues long. V was clipped by 2 bases and J by 6 bases; unmatched bases: 9. The V gene's germline CDR1 is MNHEY and CDR2 SMNVEV (reference sequence). CDR3 sequence: CASSLVDSGRALEQYV. The CDR3 DNA reads TGTGCCAGCAGTTTAGTGGATAGCGGGAGGGCTCTCGAGCAGTACGTC.

This chain connects TRBV20-1 to TRBJ1-6; 7 bases line up with TRBD1. The J segment lost 7 bases and the V segment lost 6 bases, leaving 9 bases of the junction unmatched. This CDR3 has 14 amino acids. Germline V gene data show CDR1 as DFQATT and CDR2 as SNEGSKA (reference sequence). The CDR3 region is CSASPQGINSPLHF. The DNA of the CDR3 is TGCAGTGCAAGTCCACAGGGGATAAATTCACCCCTCCACTTT.

A few counts support this clonotype. CDR3 in amino acids: CSASKSQGQLETQYF. DNA for the CDR3: TGCAGTGCTAGTAAAAGCCAAGGACAGTTAGAGACCCAGTACTTC. The chain is built from TRBV20-1 and TRBJ2-5; TRBD1 is a possible D gene (6 bases). There are 15 residues in the CDR3. V shed 3 bases and J shed 4 bases, with 18 bases lying between them. Germline V gives CDR1 DFQATT, CDR2 SNEGSKA (reference sequence).

This sequence joins TRBV6-4 and TRBJ2-2; D unclear. The CDR3 sequence is 13 residues long. CDR1 is MRHNA, CDR2 SNTAGT, per germline. V gave up 0 bases and J gave up 4 bases, with 3 bases separating them. The CDR3 sequence: CASSDSGTGELFF. The CDR3 bases are TGTGCCAGCAGTGACTCGGGCACCGGGGAGCTGTTTTTT.

This clonotype was counted between two and nine times. The CDR3, as DNA: TGTGCCAGCAGCCGCACTCGACTAGCGGGAGCCACAGATACGCAGTATTTT. Protein product: CASSRTRLAGATDTQYF. The chain uses TRBV7-8 and TRBJ2-3, with 12 positions matching TRBD2. Losses at the gene ends were 5 bases for V and 2 bases for J; bases not matched to a gene: 8. CDR1 and CDR2 from the germline V gene are SGHVS and FQNEAQ. CDR3 length: 17 amino acids.

Within the sample, this clonotype is hyperexpanded (1% or more). The chain recombines TRBV5-1 with TRBJ2-3; perhaps TRBD2 as D (6 bases). The CDR3 length is 15 residues. Trimming cost V 1 base and J 7 bases, with 16 bases left between them. CDR1 and CDR2 (germline): SGHRS, YFSETQ. CDR3 in amino acids: CASSLSAEGPHTQYF. DNA for the CDR3: TGCGCCAGCAGCTTGTCAGCGGAGGGCCCCCATACGCAGTATTTT.

This sequence joins TRBV11-2 and TRBJ2-5, with 10 bases fitting TRBD2. Germline values: CDR1 SGHAT, CDR2 FQNNGV. Trimming removed 5 bases from V and 1 base from J; junction bases left unmatched: 10. CDR3 size: 17 residues. The CDR3 is CASSPLFRTSGQETQYF. The CDR3 DNA reads as TGTGCCAGCAGCCCCCTATTCCGGACTAGCGGCCAAGAGACCCAGTACTTC.

The chain couples TRBV11-1 to TRBJ2-5; D is uncertain. V was trimmed by 2 bases and J by 2 bases, leaving 9 bases between them. Germline CDR1 reads SGHAT; CDR2 reads FQDESV (reference sequence). The CDR3 contains 14 residues. CDR3 in DNA: TGTGCCAGCAGCTTAACTCCCGGGCAAGAGACCCAGTACTTC. Translation gives CASSLTPGQETQYF.

The genes are TRBV30 and TRBJ2-3, with TRBD1 matching 9 bases. Germline loops: CDR1 GTSNPN, CDR2 SVGIG (reference sequence). V was pared by 5 bases and J by 4 bases, with 4 bases of the junction left unmatched. CDR3 size: 13 residues. CDR3 DNA sequence: TGTGCCTGGGCGGGACAGGGAGCAGATACGCAGTATTTT. Translation: CAWAGQGADTQYF. Full variable domain (rest looked up from reference TRBV30 and TRBJ2-3): SQTIHQWPATLVQPVGSPLSLECTVEGTSNPNLYWYRQAAGRGLQLLFYSVGIGQISSEVPQNLSASRPQDRQFILSSKKLLLSDSGFYLCAWAGQGADTQYFGPGTRLTVL.

This chain links TRBV20-1 with TRBJ2-1, with 8 bases lining up with TRBD2. Germline loops: CDR1 DFQATT, CDR2 SNEGSKA (reference sequence). V lost 1 base, J lost 4 bases, and 12 bases stayed unmatched. The CDR3 runs to 17 residues. CDR3 residues: CSARVSMPLAGYNEQFF. Written as DNA, the CDR3 is TGCAGTGCTAGAGTTTCTATGCCGCTAGCGGGTTACAATGAGCAGTTCTTC.

The chain combines TRBV6-6 with TRBJ2-2; 7 bases fit TRBD2. The CDR3 is made up of 15 amino acids. CDR1 and CDR2 from the germline V gene are MNHNY and SVGAGI (reference sequence). The ends lost 1 base at V and 3 bases at J; junction bases unmatched: 2. The CDR3 DNA reads as TGTGCCAGCAGTTACTGGCGGGGGTACACCGGGGAGCTGTTTTTT. The encoded protein is CASSYWRGYTGELFF.

This chain uses TRBV5-1 with TRBJ2-7; D perhaps matches TRBD1 (6 bases). There are 14 residues in the CDR3. V was pared by 1 base and J by 3 bases, with 11 bases between. CDR1 and CDR2 from the germline V gene are SGHRS and YFSETQ. The CDR3 DNA follows: TGCGCCAGCAGCTTGTCACAGGGTAACTACGAGCAGTACTTC. Its protein product is CASSLSQGNYEQYF. Full variable domain (outside the CDR3, taken from reference TRBV5-1 and TRBJ2-7): KAGVTQTPRYLIKTRGQQVTLSCSPISGHRSVSWYQQTPGQGLQFLFEYFSETQRNKGNFPGRFSGRQFSNSRSEMNVSTLELGDSALYLCASSLSQGNYEQYFGPGTRLTVT.

The rearrangement links TRBV5-6 to TRBJ2-6, with D uncertain. The CDR3 covers 16 residues. Between the trimmed V and J ends, which lost 2 bases and 2 bases, there was a span of 11 bases. Germline V lookup: CDR1 SGHDT, CDR2 YYEEEE. CDR3 loop: CASSFPGKAGANVLTF. CDR3 nucleotides: TGTGCCAGCAGCTTCCCTGGGAAGGCTGGGGCCAACGTCCTGACTTTC.

This clonotype appeared a single time. The V gene is TRBV9, the J gene TRBJ2-3; 9 nucleotides agree with TRBD2. Germline V gene sequence: CDR1 SGDLS, CDR2 YYNGEE. The CDR3 runs 14 residues. V was clipped by 1 base and J by 3 bases; unmatched bases: 0. The CDR3 nucleotides are TGTGCCAGCAGCGTAAGCGGGAGGACAGATACGCAGTATTTT. The encoded protein is CASSVSGRTDTQYF.